A single sample gave rise to the 19 T cell receptor beta chains below, sequenced in a study of PD-1 blockade in classical Hodgkin lymphoma. Method: immunoSEQ multiplex PCR; TCRdb's copy keeps in-frame clones and lacks some. The data show nearly 60,000 clones, approximately 90% seen once. All trial patients relapsed after autologous stem cell transplantation. The sequencing used peripheral blood mononuclear cells (PBMCs), collected before the second cycle of nivolumab. The receptors here all came from a human donor with classical Hodgkin lymphoma.

This chain links TRBV11-2 with TRBJ2-7; D gene unclear. The germline V and J ends were trimmed by 0 bases and 6 bases, with 18 bases remaining between them. The CDR3 has 16 amino acids. Germline-derived CDR1 and CDR2 are SGHAT and FQNNGV. The CDR3 here is CASSLDAAGYKVEQYF. CDR3 DNA: TGTGCCAGCAGCTTAGATGCGGCAGGTTATAAGGTCGAGCAGTACTTC.

The chain recombines TRBV7-3 with TRBJ2-1; 12 nucleotides line up with TRBD1. The ends lost 1 base at V and 4 bases at J; junction bases unmatched: 5. Germline loops: CDR1 SGHTA, CDR2 FQGTGA. The CDR3 covers 17 residues. CDR3 loop: CASSLSLGQGAYNEQFF. The CDR3 bases are TGTGCCAGCAGCTTAAGCCTGGGACAGGGGGCTTACAATGAGCAGTTCTTC.

The chain couples TRBV10-3 to TRBJ1-1; D may be TRBD1 (6 bases). The V and J ends lost 5 bases and 1 base respectively, with 14 bases between them. Germline CDR1 reads ENHRY; CDR2 reads SYGVKD. CDR3 length equals 15 residues. This CDR3 reads CAISTNGDKNTEAFF. In DNA form, the CDR3 reads TGTGCCATCAGTACCAACGGGGACAAGAACACTGAAGCTTTCTTT.

The rearrangement links TRBV6-6 to TRBJ2-1, with D possibly being TRBD1 (5 bases). The CDR3 length is 15 residues. Germline assignment: CDR1 MNHNY and CDR2 SVGAGI (reference sequence). V was clipped by 2 bases and J by 4 bases, with 12 bases between them. CDR3 amino acids: CASSYGAGSYNEQFF. The CDR3 nucleotides are TGTGCCAGCAGTTACGGGGCAGGGTCTTACAATGAGCAGTTCTTC.

This clone was seen just once. The chain couples TRBV27 to TRBJ1-5, with D perhaps matching TRBD1 (6 bases). V lost 5 bases and J 7 bases, leaving 9 bases between the germline ends. The CDR3 has 12 amino acids. CDR1 MNHEY and CDR2 SMNVEV come from the germline V gene (reference sequence). CDR3 in amino acids: CASSQQGQPQHF. CDR3 DNA: TGTGCCAGCAGTCAACAGGGACAGCCCCAGCATTTT.

The chain couples TRBV18 to TRBJ1-3, with a tentative D call TRBD1 (6 bases). The CDR3 spans 17 residues. V shed 3 bases and J shed 0 bases, with 15 bases lying between them. Per germline, CDR1 KGHSH and CDR2 LQKENI. The CDR3, as DNA: TGTGCCAGCTCACCCCACTCAGGGGCCCTCTCTGGAAACACCATATATTTT. It translates to CASSPHSGALSGNTIYF. Filled out from reference TRBV18 and TRBJ1-3, the complete variable domain reads NAGVMQNPRHLVRRRGQEARLRCSPMKGHSHVYWYRQLPEEGLKFMVYLQKENIIDESGMPKERFSAEFPKEGPSILRIQQVVRGDSAAYFCASSPHSGALSGNTIYFGEGSWLTVV.

The chain has TRBV2 and TRBJ1-1; D gene ambiguous. The CDR3 totals 14 residues. From germline, CDR1 is SNHLY and CDR2 FYNNEI. With 7 bases removed from V and 11 bases from J, the gap between germline ends came to 23 bases. CDR3 loop: CASIQAQTETGAFF. CDR3 DNA: TGTGCCAGCATTCAGGCCCAAACAGAAACTGGGGCTTTCTTT.

The rearrangement uses TRBV18 and TRBJ2-3; 8 bases are shared with TRBD1. CDR1 KGHSH and CDR2 LQKENI come from the germline V gene. The CDR3 runs 17 residues. V dropped 6 bases and J dropped 0; count of bases not matched to a gene: 11. This CDR3 is CASSQTGVSPSTDTQYF. The CDR3 bases are TGTGCCAGCTCCCAGACAGGGGTCTCACCCAGCACAGATACGCAGTATTTT.

V usage is TRBV2 and J usage is TRBJ2-5; TRBD2 matches at 11 bases. The CDR3 contains 16 residues. After removal of 6 bases from V and 0 bases from J, the junction contained 6 bases not matched to a gene. The germline V gene has CDR1 SNHLY and CDR2 FYNNEI. CDR3 sequence (DNA): TGTGCCAGCAGACGACTAGCGGGATCGTACCAAGAGACCCAGTACTTC. Translating it yields CASRRLAGSYQETQYF.

V and J are TRBV7-2 and TRBJ2-7; D perhaps matches TRBD1 (5 bases). Germline assignment: CDR1 SGHTA and CDR2 FQGNSA. This CDR3 is built from 15 residues. V lost 1 base, J lost 3 bases, and 13 bases lay in between. CDR3 DNA: TGTGCCAGCAGCTTAGACAGGTCAAAAAGCTACGAGCAGTACTTC. It specifies CASSLDRSKSYEQYF. The full variable domain, in which reference TRBV7-2 and TRBJ2-7 provide the parts outside the CDR3, is GAGVSQSPSNKVTEKGKDVELRCDPISGHTALYWYRQSLGQGLEFLIYFQGNSAPDKSGLPSDRFSAERTGGSVSTLTIQRTQQEDSAVYLCASSLDRSKSYEQYFGPGTRLTVT.

The chain joins TRBV4-3 to TRBJ1-5; TRBD1 might be the D (6 bases). This CDR3 spans 15 amino acids. Germline CDR1 reads LGHNA; CDR2 reads YSLEER. Trimming cost V 0 bases and J 9 bases, with 15 bases left between them. CDR3 coding DNA: TGCGCCAGCAGCCAAGATCACACAGGGCTACGGCCCCAGCATTTT. It is translated as CASSQDHTGLRPQHF.

The chain employs TRBV19 and TRBJ2-7; the match to TRBD2 covers 10 bases. From germline, CDR1 is LNHDA and CDR2 SQIVND (reference sequence). The J segment lost 3 bases and the V segment lost 5 bases, leaving 10 bases of the junction unmatched. The CDR3 has 16 amino acids. The CDR3 DNA follows: TGTGCCAGTAGTTTCCGTTGGCGGACTAGCGGCTACGAGCAGTACTTC. Amino acid sequence: CASSFRWRTSGYEQYF.

The chain links TRBV5-8 to TRBJ1-4; D remains ambiguous. V was clipped by 0 bases and J by 7 bases, with 7 bases between them. CDR3 length: 13 residues. Germline lookup yields CDR1 SGHTS and CDR2 YDEGEE. CDR3 sequence reads: CASSLGGFEKLFF. CDR3 in DNA: TGTGCCAGCAGCTTGGGAGGGTTTGAAAAACTGTTTTTT.

The CDR3 DNA reads TGTGCCAGCAGTTTATCGCATAGGAATGAGCAGTTCTTC. It encodes CASSLSHRNEQFF. V usage is TRBV27 and J usage is TRBJ2-1; D unresolved. The CDR3 is 13 residues long. V gave up 0 bases and J gave up 7 bases, with 7 bases separating them. Per the germline V gene, CDR1 is MNHEY and CDR2 is SMNVEV (reference sequence).

The V gene is TRBV6-6, the J gene TRBJ1-3; 7 positions agree with TRBD1. This CDR3 has 13 amino acids. With V trimmed by 7 bases and J by 2 bases, 2 bases remained unmatched. Germline CDR1 reads MNHNY; CDR2 reads SVGAGI (reference sequence). Here the CDR3 reads CASKTGTGNTIYF. CDR3 DNA: TGTGCCAGCAAGACAGGGACTGGAAACACCATATATTTT.

V is TRBV30 and J is TRBJ1-5; D possibly corresponds to TRBD1 (5 bases). The length of the CDR3 is 16 residues. The V gene's germline CDR1 is GTSNPN and CDR2 SVGIG (reference sequence). V was shortened by 3 bases and J by 4 bases, with 19 bases between the two germline ends. CDR3 in DNA: TGTGCCTGGAGCCACAACCGGGGCCCTATAAATCAGCCCCAGCATTTT. Protein product: CAWSHNRGPINQPQHF.

This clone was detected a few times. This sequence joins TRBV11-1 and TRBJ2-7; possible D gene TRBD1, 6 bases. Trimming stripped 5 bases from V and 2 bases from J, with 19 bases between. The length of the CDR3 is 16 residues. The germline V gene encodes CDR1 SGHAT and CDR2 FQDESV (reference sequence). CDR3 residues: CASSPPEWDTAYEQYF. CDR3 DNA: TGTGCCAGCAGCCCGCCCGAGTGGGACACAGCCTACGAGCAGTACTTC.

The chain has TRBV15 and TRBJ1-2; D gene uncertain. The CDR3 extends over 14 amino acids. Per germline, CDR1 LNHNV and CDR2 YYDKDF (reference sequence). V lost 1 base and J 2 bases, leaving 8 bases between the germline ends. CDR3 protein: CATSRGGSNYGYTF. The CDR3 DNA sequence: TGTGCCACCAGCAGAGGAGGCAGCAACTATGGCTACACCTTC.

This clone is a singleton in its sample. This chain uses TRBV9 with TRBJ2-5, with 12 bases that match TRBD2. V shed 0 bases and J 5 bases; nucleotides not matched to a gene: 8. The CDR3 is 17 amino acids. The V gene's germline CDR1 is SGDLS and CDR2 YYNGEE. CDR3 residues: CASSVGGLAGQMETQYF. CDR3 bases: TGTGCCAGCAGCGTAGGGGGACTAGCGGGTCAAATGGAGACCCAGTACTTC.